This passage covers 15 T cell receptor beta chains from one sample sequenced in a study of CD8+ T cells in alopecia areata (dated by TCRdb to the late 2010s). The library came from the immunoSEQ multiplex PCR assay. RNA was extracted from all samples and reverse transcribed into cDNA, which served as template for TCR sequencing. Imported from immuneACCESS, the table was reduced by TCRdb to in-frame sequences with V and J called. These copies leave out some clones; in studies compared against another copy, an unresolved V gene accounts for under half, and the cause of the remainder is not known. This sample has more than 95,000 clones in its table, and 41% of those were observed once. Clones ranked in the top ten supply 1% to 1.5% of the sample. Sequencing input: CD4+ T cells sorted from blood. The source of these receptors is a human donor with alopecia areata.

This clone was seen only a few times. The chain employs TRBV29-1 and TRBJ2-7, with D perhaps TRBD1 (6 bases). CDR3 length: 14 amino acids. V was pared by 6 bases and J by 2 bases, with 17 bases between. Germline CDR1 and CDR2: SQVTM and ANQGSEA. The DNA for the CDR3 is TGCAGCGTCCTACAGGGAAGTGCCCCCTACGAGCAGTACTTC. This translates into CSVLQGSAPYEQYF.

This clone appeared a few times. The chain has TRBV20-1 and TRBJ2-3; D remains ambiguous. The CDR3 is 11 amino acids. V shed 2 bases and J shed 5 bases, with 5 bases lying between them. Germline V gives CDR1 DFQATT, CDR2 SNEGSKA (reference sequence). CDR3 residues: CSARLLDTQYF. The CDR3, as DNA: TGCAGTGCTAGACTATTAGATACGCAGTATTTT.

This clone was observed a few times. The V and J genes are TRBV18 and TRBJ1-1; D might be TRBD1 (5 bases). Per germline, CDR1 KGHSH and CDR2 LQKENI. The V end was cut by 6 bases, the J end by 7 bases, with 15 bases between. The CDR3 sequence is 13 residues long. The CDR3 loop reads CASSYSGRDEAFF. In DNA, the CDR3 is TGTGCCAGCTCTTATTCGGGACGGGATGAAGCTTTCTTT.

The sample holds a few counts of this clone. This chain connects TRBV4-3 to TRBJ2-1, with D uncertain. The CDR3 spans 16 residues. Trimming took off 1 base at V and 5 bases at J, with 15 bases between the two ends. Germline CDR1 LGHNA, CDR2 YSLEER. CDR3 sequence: CASSQASGGANNEQFF. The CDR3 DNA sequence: TGCGCCAGCAGCCAAGCATCGGGTGGAGCAAACAATGAGCAGTTCTTC.

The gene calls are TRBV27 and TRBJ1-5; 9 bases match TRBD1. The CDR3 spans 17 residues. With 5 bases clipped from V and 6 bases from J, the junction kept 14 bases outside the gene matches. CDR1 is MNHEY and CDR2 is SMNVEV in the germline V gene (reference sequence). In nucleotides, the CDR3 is TGTGCCAGCAGTAGTTTCTACCAGGACAGGGGAGGTCAGCCCCAGCATTTT. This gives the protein CASSSFYQDRGGQPQHF.

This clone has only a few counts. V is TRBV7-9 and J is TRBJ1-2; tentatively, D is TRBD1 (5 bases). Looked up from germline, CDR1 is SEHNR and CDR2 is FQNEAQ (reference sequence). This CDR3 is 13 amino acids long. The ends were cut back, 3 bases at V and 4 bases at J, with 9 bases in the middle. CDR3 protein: CASSLRQPYGYTF. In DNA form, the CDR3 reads TGTGCCAGCAGCTTGAGACAGCCCTATGGCTACACCTTC.

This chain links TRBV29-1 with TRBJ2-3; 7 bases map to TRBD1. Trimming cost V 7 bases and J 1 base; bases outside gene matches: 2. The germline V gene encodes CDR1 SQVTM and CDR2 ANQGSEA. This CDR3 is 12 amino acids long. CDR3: CSDGQGTDTQYF. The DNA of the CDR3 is TGCAGCGACGGACAGGGCACAGATACGCAGTATTTT.

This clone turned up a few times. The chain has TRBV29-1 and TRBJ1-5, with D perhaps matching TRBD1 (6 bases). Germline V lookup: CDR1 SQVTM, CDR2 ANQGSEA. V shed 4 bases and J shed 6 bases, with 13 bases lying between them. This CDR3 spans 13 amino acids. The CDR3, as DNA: TGCAGCGTTGTAGGGGGGGCGGGTCAGCCCCAGCATTTT. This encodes CSVVGGAGQPQHF.

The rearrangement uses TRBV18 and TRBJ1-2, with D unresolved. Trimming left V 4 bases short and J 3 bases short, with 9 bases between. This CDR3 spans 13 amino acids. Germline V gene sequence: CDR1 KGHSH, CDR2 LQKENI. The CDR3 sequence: CASSLEKDYGYTF. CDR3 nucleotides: TGTGCCAGCTCACTGGAGAAGGACTATGGCTACACCTTC.

The CDR3 sequence is CSARDVPNTGELFF. For the CDR3, the DNA is TGCAGCGCCCGGGACGTGCCAAACACCGGGGAGCTGTTTTTT. The rearrangement uses TRBV29-1 and TRBJ2-2, with D possibly called TRBD1 or TRBD2 (5 bases each). Germline values: CDR1 SQVTM, CDR2 ANQGSEA. V was cut by 7 bases and J by 2 bases, with 14 bases left in between. This CDR3 has 14 residues.

CDR3 sequence reads: CASSPRTSGNNEQFF. The CDR3 DNA reads as TGTGCCAGCAGTCCGCGGACTAGCGGAAACAATGAGCAGTTCTTC. This chain connects TRBV27 to TRBJ2-1, with TRBD2 identical over 10 bases. Unmatched junction bases numbered 6, after V lost 5 bases and J lost 5 bases. Germline V gene sequence: CDR1 MNHEY, CDR2 SMNVEV (reference sequence). The CDR3 spans 15 residues.

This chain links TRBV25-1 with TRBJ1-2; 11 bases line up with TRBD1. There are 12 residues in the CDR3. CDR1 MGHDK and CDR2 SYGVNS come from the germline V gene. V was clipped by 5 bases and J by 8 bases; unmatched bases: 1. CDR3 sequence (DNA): TGTGCCAGCAGTAGGACAGGGGGCGGCTACACCTTC. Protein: CASSRTGGGYTF.

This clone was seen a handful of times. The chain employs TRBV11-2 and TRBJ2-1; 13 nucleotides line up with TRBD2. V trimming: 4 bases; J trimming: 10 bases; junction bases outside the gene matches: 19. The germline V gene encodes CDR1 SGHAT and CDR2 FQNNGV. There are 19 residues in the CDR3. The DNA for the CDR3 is TGTGCCAGCAGCTCCGAGACGACTAGCGGGAGGAGAGTTTCGTGGGAGCAGTTCTTC. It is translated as CASSSETTSGRRVSWEQFF.

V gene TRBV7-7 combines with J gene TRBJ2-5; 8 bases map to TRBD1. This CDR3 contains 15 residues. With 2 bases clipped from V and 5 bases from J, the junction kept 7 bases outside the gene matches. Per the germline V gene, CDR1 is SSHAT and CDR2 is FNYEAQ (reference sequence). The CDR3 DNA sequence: TGTGCCAGCAGCTTATTGGGCACAGGGGGGGAGACCCAGTACTTC. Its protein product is CASSLLGTGGETQYF.

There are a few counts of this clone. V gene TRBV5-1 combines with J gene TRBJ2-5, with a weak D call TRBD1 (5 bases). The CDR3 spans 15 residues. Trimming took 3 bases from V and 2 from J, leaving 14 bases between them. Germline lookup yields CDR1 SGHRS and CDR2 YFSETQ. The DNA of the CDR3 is TGCGCCAGCAGCTACGAAGTTCGACAGCAAGAGACCCAGTACTTC. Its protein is CASSYEVRQQETQYF. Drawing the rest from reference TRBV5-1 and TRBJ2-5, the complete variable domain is KAGVTQTPRYLIKTRGQQVTLSCSPISGHRSVSWYQQTPGQGLQFLFEYFSETQRNKGNFPGRFSGRQFSNSRSEMNVSTLELGDSALYLCASSYEVRQQETQYFGPGTRLLVL.